This T cell receptor (beta chain) was observed in a study of vaccination effects on CD4 cells after COVID-19. Broader study findings: Newly vaccine-induced clones made up most of the convalescents' post-vaccine spike-reactive clones. Marked clonal contraction of infection- and vaccine-induced clones was seen late after vaccination.

It was after approximately 11 days of culture that CD4+ T cells were isolated. SARS-CoV-2 infected the person between March and December 2020, as confirmed by PCR. Two-dose BNT162b2 or mRNA-1273 vaccination was given to participants. Here immunoSEQ multiplex PCR was the method, and the copy in TCRdb shows in-frame clones only, minus some. The data contain about 50,000 clones, around three quarters of them singletons. Only one count was recorded for this clone. Its target is unknown. The sequencing here drew on CD4+ T cells from PBMCs cultured without peptide, taken after COVID-19 vaccination. The sequence was collected from a human donor who had a prior SARS-CoV-2 infection.

The CDR3 is CASTIGGGAHYGYTF. CDR3 nucleotides: TGCGCCAGCACCATAGGCGGGGGGGCCCACTATGGCTACACCTTC. The chain combines TRBV5-1 with TRBJ1-2, with D perhaps TRBD1 (6 bases). The CDR3 runs 15 residues. The V end lost 6 bases, the J end lost 3 bases, and 18 bases lay between the germline ends. Germline loops: CDR1 SGHRS, CDR2 YFSETQ.